The subject of this entry is one T cell receptor (beta chain). No cognate antigen has been identified for it. Qualities for individual bases were not recorded, and no much larger clone is one base off. Reading from cysteine to phenylalanine, the CDR3 counts 13 amino acids. Of all the DNA, just the CDR3 is kept, 39 bases in frame from base 1. Via the germline V gene (reference sequence), CDR1 is SEHNR and CDR2 FQNEAQ. Between the V and J ends, shortened by 5 bases and 5 bases respectively, the junction contains 12 bases. The record originates from a study of technical replicates of blood from a handful of donors (dated by TCRdb to about 2017). The library was generated by the immunoSEQ multiplex PCR assay. Imported from immuneACCESS, the table was reduced by TCRdb to in-frame sequences with V and J called. These copies leave out some clones; in studies compared against another copy, an unresolved V gene accounts for under half, and the cause of the remainder is not known. Counted in this sample were approximately 73,000 clones; just under 95% of them appeared once. The ten top clones hold 0.37% of the sample.

The receptor chain draws on TRBV7-9 and TRBJ1-2; the D gene is perhaps TRBD1, from 6 matching bases. The receptor was derived from a human donor in good health. The specimen was T cells isolated from PBMCs. The nucleotide sequence reads TGTGCCAGCAGCCCTAACAGGGATTATGGCTACACCTTC. This is translated as CASSPNRDYGYTF.